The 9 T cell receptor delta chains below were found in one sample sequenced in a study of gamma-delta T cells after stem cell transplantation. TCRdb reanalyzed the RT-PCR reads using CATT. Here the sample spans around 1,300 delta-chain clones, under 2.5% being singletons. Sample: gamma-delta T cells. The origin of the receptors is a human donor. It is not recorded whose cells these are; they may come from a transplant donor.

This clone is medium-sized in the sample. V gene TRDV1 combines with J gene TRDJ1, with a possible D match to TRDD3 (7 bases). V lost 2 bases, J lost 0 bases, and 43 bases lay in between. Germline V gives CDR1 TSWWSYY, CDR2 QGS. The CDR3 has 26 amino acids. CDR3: CALGEWGGLPLIWGEWPRTNTDKLIF. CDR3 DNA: TGTGCTCTTGGGGAATGGGGGGGCCTTCCCCTCATCTGGGGGGAGTGGCCCAGGACTAACACCGATAAACTCATCTTT.

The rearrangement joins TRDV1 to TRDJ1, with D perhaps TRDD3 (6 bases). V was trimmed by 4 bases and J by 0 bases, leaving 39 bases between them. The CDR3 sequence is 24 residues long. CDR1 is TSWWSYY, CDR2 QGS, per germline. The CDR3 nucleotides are TGTGCTCTTGGGGTACCCAGGTCCTATGGGAATACTGGGAGATATGTCCCGTACACCGATAAACTCATCTTT. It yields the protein CALGVPRSYGNTGRYVPYTDKLIF.

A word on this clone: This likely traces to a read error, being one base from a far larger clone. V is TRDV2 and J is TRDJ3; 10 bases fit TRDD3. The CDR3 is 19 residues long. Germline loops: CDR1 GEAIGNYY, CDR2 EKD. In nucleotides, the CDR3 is TGTGCCTGTGGCACCGGTGGACTGGGGGATTCCTGGGACACCCGACAGATGTTTTTC. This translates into CACGTGGLGDSWDTRQMFF.

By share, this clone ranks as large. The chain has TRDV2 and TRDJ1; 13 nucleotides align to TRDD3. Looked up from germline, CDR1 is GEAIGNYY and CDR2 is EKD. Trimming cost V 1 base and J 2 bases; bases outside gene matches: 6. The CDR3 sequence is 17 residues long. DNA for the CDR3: TGTGCCTGTGACACACTGGGGGATACGCGTAATACCGATAAACTCATCTTT. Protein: CACDTLGDTRNTDKLIF.

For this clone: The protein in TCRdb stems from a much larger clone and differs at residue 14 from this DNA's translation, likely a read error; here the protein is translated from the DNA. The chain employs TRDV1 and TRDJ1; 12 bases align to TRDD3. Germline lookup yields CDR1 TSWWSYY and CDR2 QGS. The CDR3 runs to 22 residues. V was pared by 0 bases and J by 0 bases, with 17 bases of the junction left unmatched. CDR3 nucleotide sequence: TGTGCTCTTGGGGAACTAGGGATATCGTACTGGGGGATACTGCTGTACACCGATAAACTCATCTTT. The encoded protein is CALGELGISYWGILLYTDKLIF.

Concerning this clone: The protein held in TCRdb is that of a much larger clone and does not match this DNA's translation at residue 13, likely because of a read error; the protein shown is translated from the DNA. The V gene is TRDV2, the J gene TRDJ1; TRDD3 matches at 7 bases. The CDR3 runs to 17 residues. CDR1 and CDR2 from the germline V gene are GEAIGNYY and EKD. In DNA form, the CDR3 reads TGTGCCTGTGACCCCGCCGAGGGGGATTCGTACACCAATAAACTTATCTTT. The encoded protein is CACDPAEGDSYTNKLIF.

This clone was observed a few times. CDR3 DNA sequence: TGTGCCTGTGACACCGGGGGATACAACCAAAGCAGACTCATCTTT. Protein: CACDTGGYNQSRLIF. This chain connects TRDV2 to TRDJ1, with 9 positions matching TRDD3. The ends lost 0 bases at V and 10 bases at J; junction bases unmatched: 11. The germline CDR1 and CDR2 sequences are GEAIGNYY and EKD. The CDR3 spans 15 residues.

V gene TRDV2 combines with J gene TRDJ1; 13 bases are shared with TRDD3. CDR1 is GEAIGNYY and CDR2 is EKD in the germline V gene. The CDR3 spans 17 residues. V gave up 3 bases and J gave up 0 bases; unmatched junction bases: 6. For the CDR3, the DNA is TGTGCCTGTGACTCAGTACTGGGGGATACGTACACCGATAAACTCATCTTT. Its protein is CACDSVLGDTYTDKLIF.

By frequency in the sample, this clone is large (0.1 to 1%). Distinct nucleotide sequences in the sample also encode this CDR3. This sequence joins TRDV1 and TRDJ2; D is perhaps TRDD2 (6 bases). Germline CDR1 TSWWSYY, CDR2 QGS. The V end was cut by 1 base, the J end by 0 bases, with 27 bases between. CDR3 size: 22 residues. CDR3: CALGEPPFPPLANLALTAQLFF. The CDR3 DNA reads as TGTGCTCTTGGGGAACCCCCCTTCCCCCCCCTGGCCAACCTCGCTTTGACAGCACAACTCTTCTTT.